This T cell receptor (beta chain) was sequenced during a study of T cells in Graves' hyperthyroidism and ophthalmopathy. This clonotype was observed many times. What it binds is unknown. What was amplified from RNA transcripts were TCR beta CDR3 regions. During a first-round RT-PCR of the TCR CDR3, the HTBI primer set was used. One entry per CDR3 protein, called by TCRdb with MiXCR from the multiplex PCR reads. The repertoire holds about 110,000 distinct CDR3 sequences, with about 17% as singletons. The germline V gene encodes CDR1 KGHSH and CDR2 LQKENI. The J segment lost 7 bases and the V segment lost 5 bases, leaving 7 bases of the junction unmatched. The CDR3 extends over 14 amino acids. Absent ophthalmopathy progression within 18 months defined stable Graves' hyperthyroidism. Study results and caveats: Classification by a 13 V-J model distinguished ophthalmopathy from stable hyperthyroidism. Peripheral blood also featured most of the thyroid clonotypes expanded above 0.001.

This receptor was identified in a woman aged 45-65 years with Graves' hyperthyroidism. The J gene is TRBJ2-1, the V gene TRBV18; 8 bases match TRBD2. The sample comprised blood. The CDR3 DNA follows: TGTGCCAGCTCAGCCGGACTAGCTAGTAATGAGCAGTTCTTC. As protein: CASSAGLASNEQFF. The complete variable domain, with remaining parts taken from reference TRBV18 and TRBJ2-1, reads NAGVMQNPRHLVRRRGQEARLRCSPMKGHSHVYWYRQLPEEGLKFMVYLQKENIIDESGMPKERFSAEFPKEGPSILRIQQVVRGDSAAYFCASSAGLASNEQFFGPGTRLTVL.